The clone carrying this T cell receptor (beta chain) was counted ten times or more. Antigen: not known. Germline V gives CDR1 SEHNR, CDR2 FQNEAQ (reference sequence). Trimming stripped 4 bases from V and 2 bases from J, with 10 bases between. The CDR3 extends over 14 amino acids. This sample stems from a study of response to subunit inactivated influenza vaccine. Study outcomes and limitations: With each seasonal influenza vaccination, the authors suggested, few new T cells are recruited.

TCRdb reanalysed the RT-PCR reads using MiXCR and keeps one entry per CDR3 protein. This sample has 450,000 to 500,000 distinct CDR3 sequences, with roughly 11% found just once. The TCR sequence derives from a man aged 50-59 years who received an inactivated influenza vaccine. V gene TRBV7-9 combines with J gene TRBJ2-3; D not resolved. The specimen comprised PBMCs from blood, sampled 45 days after vaccination. The CDR3 DNA sequence: TGTGCCAGCAGCTCGAGTTTGACCACAGATACGCAGTATTTT. It is translated as CASSSSLTTDTQYF.